This T cell receptor (beta chain) was recovered during a study of blood T cells in healthy people across ages. The CDR3 extends over 12 amino acids. The germline CDR1 and CDR2 sequences are MNHEY and SMNVEV (reference sequence). With 6 bases removed from V and 3 bases from J, the gap between germline ends came to 9 bases. Together with a sample-barcoded 5' primer, a J-beta primer mix was included in a second PCR lasting about 7 to 11 cycles. TCRdb re-called the 5' RACE reads through MiXCR, storing one row per CDR3 protein. The profile covers about 1.7 million distinct CDR3 sequences, with over 25% appearing a single time and approximately 7.7% taken by the ten largest.

This chain links TRBV27 with TRBJ2-7; maybe TRBD2 (6 bases). Sequencing input: blood. The sequence was obtained from a woman aged 30 to 39 in good health. The CDR3 nucleotides read TGTGCCAGCAGGGGGGGTCGCTACGAGCAGTACTTC. Translated, it gives CASRGGRYEQYF.